This TCR beta chain came from a study of blood T cell repertoires in COVID-19. Study-level background: Spain, Italy and the United States supplied samples that represented acute and convalescent COVID-19. The cDNA or gDNA used as material had been derived from T cells, B-cell-depleted T cells, or PBMCs.

In the authors' workflow: Amplified reference gene primers provided the basis for estimating nucleated cell counts. Some clones are missing from TCRdb's copy, which holds only in-frame ones; the method was immunoSEQ multiplex PCR. The V and J calls and the clone size are those of that table, but D and trimming were determined from the DNA. The table shows under 300,000 clones, with 82% occurring only once. Sequencing used peripheral blood. The receptor's source is a woman of 80 years or more with active or convalescent COVID-19.

The CDR3 sequence: CASSQTTGSHSPLHF. The DNA of the CDR3 is TGCGCCAGCAGCCAAACGACAGGGAGCCACTCACCCCTCCACTTT. The V call is TRBV4-1, the J call TRBJ1-6, with 7 bases aligning to TRBD1. This CDR3 region has 15 residues. Germline CDR1 is MGHRA and CDR2 is YSYEKL. J was trimmed by 10 bases and V by 2 bases; bases with no gene match: 8.